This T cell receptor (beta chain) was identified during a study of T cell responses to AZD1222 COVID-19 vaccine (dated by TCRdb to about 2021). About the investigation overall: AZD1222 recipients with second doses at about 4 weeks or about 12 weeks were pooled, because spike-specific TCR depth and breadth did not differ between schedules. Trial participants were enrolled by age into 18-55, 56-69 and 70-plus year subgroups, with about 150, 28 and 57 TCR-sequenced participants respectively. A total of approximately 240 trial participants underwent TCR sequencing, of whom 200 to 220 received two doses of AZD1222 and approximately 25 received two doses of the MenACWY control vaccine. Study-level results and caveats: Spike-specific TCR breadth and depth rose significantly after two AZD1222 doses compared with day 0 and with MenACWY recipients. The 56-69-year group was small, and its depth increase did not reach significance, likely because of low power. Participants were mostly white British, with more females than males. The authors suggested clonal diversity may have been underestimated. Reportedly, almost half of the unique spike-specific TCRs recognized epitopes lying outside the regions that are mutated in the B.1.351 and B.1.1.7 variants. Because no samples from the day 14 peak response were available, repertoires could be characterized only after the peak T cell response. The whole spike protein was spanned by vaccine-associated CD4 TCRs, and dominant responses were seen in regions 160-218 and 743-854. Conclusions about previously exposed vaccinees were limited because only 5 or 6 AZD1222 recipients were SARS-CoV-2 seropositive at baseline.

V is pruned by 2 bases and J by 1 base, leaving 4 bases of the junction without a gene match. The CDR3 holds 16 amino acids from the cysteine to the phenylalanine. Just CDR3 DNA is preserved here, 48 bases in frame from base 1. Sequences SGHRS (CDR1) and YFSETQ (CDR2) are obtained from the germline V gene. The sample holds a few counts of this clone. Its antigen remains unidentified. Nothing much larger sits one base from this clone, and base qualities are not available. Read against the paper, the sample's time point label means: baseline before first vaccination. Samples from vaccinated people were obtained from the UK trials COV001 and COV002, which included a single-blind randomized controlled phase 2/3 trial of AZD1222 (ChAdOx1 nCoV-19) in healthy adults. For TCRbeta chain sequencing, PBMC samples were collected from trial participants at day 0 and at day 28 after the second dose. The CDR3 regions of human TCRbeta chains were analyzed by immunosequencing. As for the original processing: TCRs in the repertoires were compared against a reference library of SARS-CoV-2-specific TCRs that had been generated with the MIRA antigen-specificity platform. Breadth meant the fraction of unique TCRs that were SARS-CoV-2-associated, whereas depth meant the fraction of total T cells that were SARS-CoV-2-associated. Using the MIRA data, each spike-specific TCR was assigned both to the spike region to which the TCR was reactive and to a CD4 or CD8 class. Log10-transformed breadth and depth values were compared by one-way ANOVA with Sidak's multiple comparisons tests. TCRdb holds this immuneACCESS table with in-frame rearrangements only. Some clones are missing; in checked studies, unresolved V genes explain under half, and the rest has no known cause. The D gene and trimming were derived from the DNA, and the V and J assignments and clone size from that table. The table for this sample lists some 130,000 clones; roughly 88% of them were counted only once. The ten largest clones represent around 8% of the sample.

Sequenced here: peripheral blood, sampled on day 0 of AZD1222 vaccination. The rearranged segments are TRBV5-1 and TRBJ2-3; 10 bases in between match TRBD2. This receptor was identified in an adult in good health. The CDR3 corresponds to CASSLQGTSGTDTQYF. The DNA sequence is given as TGCGCCAGCAGCTTACAGGGGACTAGCGGCACAGATACGCAGTATTTT.